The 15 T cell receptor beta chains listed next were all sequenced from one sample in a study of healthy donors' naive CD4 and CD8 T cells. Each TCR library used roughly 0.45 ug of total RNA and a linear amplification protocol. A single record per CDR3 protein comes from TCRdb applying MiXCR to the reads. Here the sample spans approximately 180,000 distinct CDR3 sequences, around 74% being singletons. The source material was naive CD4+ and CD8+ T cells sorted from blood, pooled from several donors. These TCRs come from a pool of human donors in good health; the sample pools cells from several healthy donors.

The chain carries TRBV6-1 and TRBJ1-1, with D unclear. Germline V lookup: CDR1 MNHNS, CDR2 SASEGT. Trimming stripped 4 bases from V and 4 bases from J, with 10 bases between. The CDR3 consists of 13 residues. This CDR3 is CASSALVATEAFF. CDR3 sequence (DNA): TGTGCCAGCAGTGCCTTAGTGGCCACTGAAGCTTTCTTT.

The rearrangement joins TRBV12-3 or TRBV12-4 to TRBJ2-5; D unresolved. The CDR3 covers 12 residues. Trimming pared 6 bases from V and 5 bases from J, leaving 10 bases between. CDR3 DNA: TGTGCCAGCAGCCCGCAATGGGAGACCCAGTACTTC. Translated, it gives CASSPQWETQYF.

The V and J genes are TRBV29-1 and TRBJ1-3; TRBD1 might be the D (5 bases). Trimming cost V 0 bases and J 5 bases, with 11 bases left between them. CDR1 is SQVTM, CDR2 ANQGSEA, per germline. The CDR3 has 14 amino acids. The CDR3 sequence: CSVEEPGGRNTIYF. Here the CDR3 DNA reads TGCAGCGTTGAAGAGCCCGGGGGAAGAAACACCATATATTTT. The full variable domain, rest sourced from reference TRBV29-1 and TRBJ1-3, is SAVISQKPSRDICQRGTSLTIQCQVDSQVTMMFWYRQQPGQSLTLIATANQGSEATYESGFVIDKFPISRPNLTFSTLTVSNMSPEDSSIYLCSVEEPGGRNTIYFGEGSWLTVV.

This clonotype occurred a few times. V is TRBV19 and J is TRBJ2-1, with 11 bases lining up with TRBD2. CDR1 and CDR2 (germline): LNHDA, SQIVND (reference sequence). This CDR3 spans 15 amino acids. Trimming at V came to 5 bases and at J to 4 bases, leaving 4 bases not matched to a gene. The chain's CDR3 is CASSLGLAVYNEQFF. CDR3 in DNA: TGTGCCAGTAGTTTGGGACTAGCGGTGTACAATGAGCAGTTCTTC.

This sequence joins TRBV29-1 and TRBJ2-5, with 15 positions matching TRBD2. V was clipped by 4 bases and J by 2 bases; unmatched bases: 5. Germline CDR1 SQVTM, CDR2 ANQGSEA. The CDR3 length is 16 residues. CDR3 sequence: CSVGVGTSGRQETQYF. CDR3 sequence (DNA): TGCAGCGTTGGGGTGGGGACTAGCGGGAGGCAAGAGACCCAGTACTTC.

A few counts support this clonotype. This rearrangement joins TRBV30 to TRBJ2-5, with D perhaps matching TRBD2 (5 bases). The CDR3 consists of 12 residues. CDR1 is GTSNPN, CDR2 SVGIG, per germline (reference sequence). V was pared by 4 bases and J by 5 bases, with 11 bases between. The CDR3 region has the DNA TGTGCCTGGATAGCGACGTCGGAGACCCAGTACTTC. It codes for CAWIATSETQYF.

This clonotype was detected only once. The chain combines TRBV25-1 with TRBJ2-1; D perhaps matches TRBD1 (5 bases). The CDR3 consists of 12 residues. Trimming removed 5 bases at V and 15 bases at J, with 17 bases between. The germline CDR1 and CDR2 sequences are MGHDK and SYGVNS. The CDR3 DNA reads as TGTGCCAGCAGTCGACGGGTAGGGGAATGGTTCTTC. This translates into CASSRRVGEWFF.

The chain's CDR3 is CASSPWTGGYTF. CDR3 in DNA: TGTGCCAGCAGTCCCTGGACAGGTGGCTACACCTTC. This rearrangement joins TRBV12-3 or TRBV12-4 to TRBJ1-2; 7 bases are shared with TRBD1. The CDR3 is made up of 12 amino acids. The junction had 4 bases not matched to a gene; V was cut back by 5 bases and J by 7 bases.

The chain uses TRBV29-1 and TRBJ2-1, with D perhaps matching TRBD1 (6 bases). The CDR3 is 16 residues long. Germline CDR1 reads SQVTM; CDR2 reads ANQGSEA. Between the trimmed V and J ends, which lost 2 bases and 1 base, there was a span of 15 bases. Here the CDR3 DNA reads TGCAGCGTTGAACCCCGACAGGTGGGTTCCTACAATGAGCAGTTCTTC. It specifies CSVEPRQVGSYNEQFF.

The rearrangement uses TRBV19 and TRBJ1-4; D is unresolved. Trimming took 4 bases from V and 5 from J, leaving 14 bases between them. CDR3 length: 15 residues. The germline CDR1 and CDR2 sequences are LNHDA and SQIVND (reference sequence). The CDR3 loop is CASSNDRTGNEKLFF. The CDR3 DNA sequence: TGTGCCAGTAGTAACGATCGGACTGGGAATGAAAAACTGTTTTTT.

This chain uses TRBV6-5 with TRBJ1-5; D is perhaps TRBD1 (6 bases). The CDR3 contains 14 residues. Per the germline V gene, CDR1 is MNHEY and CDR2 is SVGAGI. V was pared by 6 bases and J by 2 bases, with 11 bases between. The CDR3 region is CASRQQGGNQPQHF. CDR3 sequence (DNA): TGTGCCAGCAGACAACAGGGTGGCAATCAGCCCCAGCATTTT.

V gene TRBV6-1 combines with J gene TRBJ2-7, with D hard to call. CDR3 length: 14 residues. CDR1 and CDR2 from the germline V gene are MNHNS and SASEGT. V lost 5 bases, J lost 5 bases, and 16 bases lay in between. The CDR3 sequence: CASSNPVGWNEQYF. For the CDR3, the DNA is TGTGCCAGCAGTAACCCGGTGGGGTGGAACGAGCAGTACTTC.

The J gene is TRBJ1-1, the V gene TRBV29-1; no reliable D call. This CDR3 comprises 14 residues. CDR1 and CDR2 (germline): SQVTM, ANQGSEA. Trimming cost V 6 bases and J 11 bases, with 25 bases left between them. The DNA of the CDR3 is TGCAGCGTGATAAAATCTGCACTCGTGGAGGTGGCTTTCTTT. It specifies CSVIKSALVEVAFF.

The CDR3 loop is CASSSEGLAGTDEQFF. DNA for the CDR3: TGTGCCAGCAGCAGCGAGGGACTAGCGGGAACCGATGAGCAGTTCTTC. The V and J genes are TRBV6-5 and TRBJ2-1; TRBD2 matches 13 bases. J was trimmed by 8 bases and V by 6 bases; bases with no gene match: 10. The CDR3 is made up of 16 amino acids. Germline V lookup: CDR1 MNHEY, CDR2 SVGAGI.

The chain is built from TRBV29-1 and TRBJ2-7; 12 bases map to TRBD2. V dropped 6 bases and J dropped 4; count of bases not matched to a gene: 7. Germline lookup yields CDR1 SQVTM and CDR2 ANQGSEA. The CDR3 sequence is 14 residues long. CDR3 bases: TGCAGCGTCGAGGTCGGGACTAGCGGGTACGAGCAGTACTTC. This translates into CSVEVGTSGYEQYF.